These 20 T cell receptor beta chains originate from one sample sequenced in a study of immune evolution from preneoplasia to lung adenocarcinoma. Sequenced by immunoSEQ multiplex PCR; TCRdb stores in-frame clones only, minus some. The table includes over 3,500 clones, about three quarters detected once. Sequences were obtained from FFPE minimally invasive lung adenocarcinoma tissue. Every receptor here comes from a person aged 55-80 years with lung adenocarcinoma.

This clone appeared a single time. Its ends do not fully match the called genes, so a read error is possible. The V and J genes are TRBV7-8 and TRBJ1-6; D remains unclear. CDR1 and CDR2 from the germline V gene are SGHVS and FQNEAQ. The CDR3 covers 11 residues. The CDR3: CASSLSEIKYF. The DNA for the CDR3 is TGTGCCAGCAGCTTAAGCGAGATAAAATACTTT. The full variable domain, in which reference TRBV7-8 and TRBJ1-6 provide the parts outside the CDR3, is GAGVSQSPRYKVAKRGQDVALRCDPISGHVSLFWYQQALGQGPEFLTYFQNEAQLDKSGLPSDRFFAERPEGSVSTLKIQRTQQEDSAVYLCASSLSEIKYFGNGTRLTVT.

CDR3 nucleotides: TGCAGTGCTAGTAGGAGCACTGAAGCTTTCTTT. This sequence encodes CSASRSTEAFF. The chain carries TRBV20-1 and TRBJ1-1; no firm D call. The CDR3 is made up of 11 amino acids. Germline V gives CDR1 DFQATT, CDR2 SNEGSKA (reference sequence). Trimming removed 3 bases from V and 4 bases from J, with 6 bases in between.

The chain joins TRBV5-1 to TRBJ2-7, with 9 positions matching TRBD1. The CDR3 runs 14 residues. Germline loops: CDR1 SGHRS, CDR2 YFSETQ. V shed 0 bases, J shed 6 bases, and the junction held 4 bases outside the gene matches. The CDR3 coding sequence is TGCGCCAGCAGCTTGGCGGGACAGGGCAGCGAGCAGTACTTC. Amino acid sequence: CASSLAGQGSEQYF.

The chain carries TRBV6-5 and TRBJ2-1; D may correspond to TRBD1 or TRBD2 (6 bases each). Trimming pared 2 bases from V and 12 bases from J, leaving 14 bases between. CDR1 is MNHEY and CDR2 is SVGAGI in the germline V gene. The CDR3 sequence is 13 residues long. CDR3 sequence: CASSYARGGGQFF. CDR3 nucleotide sequence: TGTGCCAGCAGTTACGCCCGAGGAGGGGGGCAGTTCTTC.

This chain joins TRBV9 and TRBJ2-7; D is unclear. Germline-derived CDR1 and CDR2 are SGDLS and YYNGEE. The length of the CDR3 is 12 residues. V lost 0 bases, J lost 7 bases, and 8 bases lay in between. The DNA of the CDR3 is TGTGCCAGCAGCGTAGACGTCGGGGAGCAGTACTTC. Translating gives CASSVDVGEQYF.

J is TRBJ2-7 and V is TRBV2, with D possibly matching TRBD2 (5 bases). Germline assignment: CDR1 SNHLY and CDR2 FYNNEI. The CDR3 totals 15 residues. V was pared by 10 bases and J by 3 bases, with 22 bases between. CDR3 protein: CATSPGFSRHYEQYF. The CDR3 coding sequence is TGTGCCACTAGCCCGGGGTTCTCTAGACACTACGAGCAGTACTTC.

This chain links TRBV10-1 with TRBJ2-3; D is undetermined. The ends were cut back, 7 bases at V and 4 bases at J, with 12 bases in the middle. Germline values: CDR1 WNHNN, CDR2 SYGVQD (reference sequence). This CDR3 spans 13 amino acids. The CDR3 coding sequence is TGCGCCAGCAACTCCGCGGCCGCAGATACGCAGTATTTT. It is translated as CASNSAAADTQYF.

This chain joins TRBV11-2 and TRBJ2-7; D could derive from TRBD1 or TRBD2 (5 bases each). The CDR3 has 15 amino acids. Trimming shortened V by 3 bases and J by 2 bases, and 14 bases separated the two germline ends. CDR1 is SGHAT, CDR2 FQNNGV, per germline. The CDR3 sequence: CASSLGRGPPYEQYF. In DNA form, the CDR3 reads TGTGCCAGCAGCTTGGGAAGGGGACCTCCCTACGAGCAGTACTTC.

This clone was seen a few times. The chain combines TRBV15 with TRBJ1-4; possible D gene TRBD1, 5 bases. The CDR3 is made up of 13 amino acids. V was clipped by 0 bases and J by 8 bases, with 7 bases between them. In germline, CDR1 is LNHNV, CDR2 YYDKDF (reference sequence). CDR3 sequence reads: CATSRDEGEKLFF. The CDR3 DNA sequence: TGTGCCACCAGCAGAGATGAGGGGGAAAAACTGTTTTTT.

This chain uses TRBV9 with TRBJ2-1; TRBD1 is a possible D gene (6 bases). Trimming removed 4 bases at V and 3 bases at J, with 11 bases between. This CDR3 comprises 14 residues. CDR1 SGDLS and CDR2 YYNGEE come from the germline V gene. Here the CDR3 DNA reads TGTGCCAGCAGCCCTCGGACAGACTACAATGAGCAGTTCTTC. Translation gives CASSPRTDYNEQFF.

The V gene is TRBV30, the J gene TRBJ1-3, with D unresolved. The CDR3 spans 13 residues. With 5 bases removed from V and 0 bases from J, the gap between germline ends came to 8 bases. CDR1 GTSNPN and CDR2 SVGIG come from the germline V gene (reference sequence). The CDR3, as DNA: TGTGCCTGGCGACATCCCTCTGGAAACACCATATATTTT. Protein product: CAWRHPSGNTIYF.

This clone was counted a few times. The CDR3 DNA is TGTGCCAGCAGCCGACAGGGAGCCTACGAGCAGTACTTC. Protein sequence: CASSRQGAYEQYF. This rearrangement joins TRBV7-6 to TRBJ2-7, with 7 positions matching TRBD1. This CDR3 region has 13 residues. Germline CDR1 reads SGHVS; CDR2 reads FNYEAQ. V was clipped by 5 bases and J by 2 bases; unmatched bases: 3.

The chain links TRBV2 to TRBJ2-1; 12 bases agree with TRBD2. V lost 5 bases to trimming and J lost 6 bases; unmatched junction nucleotides: 8. The CDR3 consists of 16 residues. The germline gives CDR1 SNHLY, CDR2 FYNNEI. The CDR3 DNA reads TGTGCCAGCAGTATCCAGGGACTAGCGGGTAGCAATGAGCAGTTCTTC. This sequence encodes CASSIQGLAGSNEQFF.

The chain couples TRBV7-9 to TRBJ1-3; no clear D gene. The CDR3 has 15 residues. Trimming left V 5 bases short and J 3 bases short, with 14 bases between. The germline gives CDR1 SEHNR, CDR2 FQNEAQ (reference sequence). The CDR3 DNA is TGTGCCAGCAGCGCCGCAAACGGTTATGGAAACACCATATATTTT. This encodes CASSAANGYGNTIYF. Drawing the rest from reference TRBV7-9 and TRBJ1-3, the complete variable domain is DTGVSQNPRHKITKRGQNVTFRCDPISEHNRLYWYRQTLGQGPEFLTYFQNEAQLEKSRLLSDRFSAERPKGSFSTLEIQRTEQGDSAMYLCASSAANGYGNTIYFGEGSWLTVV.

V and J are TRBV6-5 and TRBJ1-1, with a weak D call TRBD1 (6 bases). The V gene lost 2 bases and the J gene lost 5 bases, with 18 bases spanning the gap. This CDR3 has 16 residues. Looked up from germline, CDR1 is MNHEY and CDR2 is SVGAGI. The chain's CDR3 is CASSYRSAGAGTEAFF. The CDR3 DNA reads TGTGCCAGCAGTTACAGGTCGGCGGGGGCGGGGACTGAAGCTTTCTTT.

The genes are TRBV12-5 and TRBJ2-1; 9 nucleotides agree with TRBD1. Germline CDR1 reads LGHNT; CDR2 reads FRNRAP. V lost 8 bases, J lost 6 bases, and 8 bases stayed unmatched. There are 14 residues in the CDR3. The chain's CDR3 is CASSKGQGSNEQFF. CDR3 in DNA: TGTGCTAGTAGTAAGGGACAGGGTAGCAATGAGCAGTTCTTC.

This clone showed up just once. The chain combines TRBV6-1 with TRBJ1-1, with D tentatively TRBD1 (6 bases). The germline gives CDR1 MNHNS, CDR2 SASEGT. The CDR3 sequence is 14 residues long. Trimming left V 7 bases short and J 1 base short, with 13 bases between. This CDR3 is CASTTPGQNTEAFF. The CDR3 DNA reads TGTGCCAGCACGACTCCGGGACAGAACACTGAAGCTTTCTTT.

The DNA of the CDR3 is TGCGCCAGCAGCCGGCAGGGGACAAGTCGCACAGATACGCAGTATTTT. It yields the protein CASSRQGTSRTDTQYF. This chain links TRBV4-3 with TRBJ2-3, with D perhaps TRBD1 (6 bases). The CDR3 contains 16 residues. Germline V gene lookup returns CDR1 LGHNA and CDR2 YSLEER. V gave up 4 bases and J gave up 1 base, with 15 bases separating them.

This clone has only one observation. V gene TRBV21-1 combines with J gene TRBJ2-5; the DNA was not used to check the table's D call, TRBD2. TRBV21-1 is termed a pseudogene. The CDR3 runs 11 residues. The CDR3 reads CASSKVGTQYF. In DNA, the CDR3 is TGTGCCAGCAGCAAAGTCGGGACCCAGTACTTC.

This clone has just one count. The V and J genes are TRBV7-8 and TRBJ1-1; D is uncertain. With 0 bases removed from V and 7 bases from J, the gap between germline ends came to 15 bases. The CDR3 spans 15 residues. Per the germline V gene, CDR1 is SGHVS and CDR2 is FQNEAQ. CDR3 region: CASSLAKYGGGEAFF. The CDR3 DNA is TGTGCCAGCAGCTTAGCGAAATATGGAGGTGGTGAAGCTTTCTTT.